Listed here is a single T cell receptor (beta chain). The antigen is undetermined. For the second PCR, which ran for about 6 to 12 cycles, a sample-barcoded 5' primer and a J-beta primer mix were used. Every sample gave at least 3 million paired-end reads containing CDR3. TCRdb analysed the 5' RACE reads with MiXCR anew, one entry per CDR3 protein. The sample has 1.8 million or so distinct CDR3 sequences; roughly two fifths are singletons. Peripheral blood from each donor was collected in a volume of approximately 10 milliliters. This entry is derived from a study of blood T cells in healthy people across ages. Study observations and caveats: With unsorted PBMCs, a conclusive comparison of naive versus antigen-experienced cells was not possible.

This CDR3 region has 15 residues. After removal of 4 bases from V and 3 bases from J, the junction contained 6 bases not matched to a gene. Germline CDR1 and CDR2: SGDLS and YYNGEE. Sequences were obtained from blood. The clonotype was recovered from a human donor in good health. V usage is TRBV9 and J usage is TRBJ2-7; 11 nucleotides line up with TRBD1. CDR3 region: CASSPGTGGNYEQYF. The CDR3 DNA reads as TGTGCCAGCAGCCCCGGGACAGGGGGAAACTACGAGCAGTACTTC.